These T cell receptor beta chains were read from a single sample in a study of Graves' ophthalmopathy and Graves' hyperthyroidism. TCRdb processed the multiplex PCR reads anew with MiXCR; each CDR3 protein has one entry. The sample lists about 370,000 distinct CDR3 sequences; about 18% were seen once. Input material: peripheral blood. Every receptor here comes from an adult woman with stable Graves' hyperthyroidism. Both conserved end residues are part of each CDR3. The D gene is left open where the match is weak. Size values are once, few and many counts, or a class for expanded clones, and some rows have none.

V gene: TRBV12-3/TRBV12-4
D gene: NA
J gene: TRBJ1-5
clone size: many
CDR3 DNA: TGTGCCAGCAGTTTCCAAAGGGGGCAGCCCCAGCATTTT
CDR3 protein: CASSFQRGQPQHF

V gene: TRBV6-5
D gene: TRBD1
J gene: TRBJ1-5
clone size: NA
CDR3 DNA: TGTGCCAGCAGCTATGCAGGGGGAGGCCATCAGCCCCAGCATTTT
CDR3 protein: CASSYAGGGHQPQHF

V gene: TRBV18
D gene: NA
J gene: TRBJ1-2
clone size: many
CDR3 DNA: TGTGCCAGCTCACGGCGGATGGAGATCTATGGCTACACCTTC
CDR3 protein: CASSRRMEIYGYTF

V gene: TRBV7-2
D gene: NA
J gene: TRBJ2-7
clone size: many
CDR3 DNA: TGTGCCAGCAGCTCTCCCGGGAGTTGGGGCGAGCAGTACTTC
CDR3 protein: CASSSPGSWGEQYF

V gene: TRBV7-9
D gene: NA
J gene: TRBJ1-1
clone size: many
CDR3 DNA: TGTGCCAGCAGCTTAGGCAGCCAGAACACTGAAGCTTTCTTT
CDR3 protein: CASSLGSQNTEAFF

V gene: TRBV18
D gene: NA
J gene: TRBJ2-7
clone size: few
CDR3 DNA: TGTGCCAGCTCCAATGACTGGGCCTCCGAGCAGTACTTC
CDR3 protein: CASSNDWASEQYF

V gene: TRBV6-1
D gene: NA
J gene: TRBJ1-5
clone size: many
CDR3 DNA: TGTGCCAGCAGTGACCACAGCGGACACAATCAGCCCCAGCATTTT
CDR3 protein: CASSDHSGHNQPQHF

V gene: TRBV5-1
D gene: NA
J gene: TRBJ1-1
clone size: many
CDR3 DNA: TGCGCCAGCGGGTCGGGGTTGCGAGACACTGAAGCTTTCTTT
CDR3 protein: CASGSGLRDTEAFF

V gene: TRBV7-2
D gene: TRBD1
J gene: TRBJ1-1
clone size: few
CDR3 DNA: TGTGCCAGCAGCTTAAGGGGACAGGGAAGGACTGAAGCTTTCTTT
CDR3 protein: CASSLRGQGRTEAFF

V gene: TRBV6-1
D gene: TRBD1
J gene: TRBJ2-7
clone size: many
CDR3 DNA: TGTGCCAGCAGTCTCGGGACAGGGGGGTACTACGAGCAGTACTTC
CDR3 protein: CASSLGTGGYYEQYF

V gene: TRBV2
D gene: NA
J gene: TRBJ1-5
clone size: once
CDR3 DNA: TGTGCCAGCAAGGAGGAGTCTACTCAGCCCCAGCATTTT
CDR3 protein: CASKEESTQPQHF

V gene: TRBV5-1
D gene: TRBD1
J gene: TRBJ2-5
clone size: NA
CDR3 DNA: TGCGCCAGCAGCTTCGGGACAGTTGAAGAGACCCAGTACTTC
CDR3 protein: CASSFGTVEETQYF

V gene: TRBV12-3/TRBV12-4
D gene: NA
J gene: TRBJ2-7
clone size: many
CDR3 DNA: TGTGCCAGCAGTCTAACGGTCTACGAGCAGTACTTC
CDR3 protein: CASSLTVYEQYF

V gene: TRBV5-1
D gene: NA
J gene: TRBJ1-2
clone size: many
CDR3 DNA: TGCGCCAGCAGCGCGACGACAGTGAAAAACTATGGCTACACCTTC
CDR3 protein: CASSATTVKNYGYTF

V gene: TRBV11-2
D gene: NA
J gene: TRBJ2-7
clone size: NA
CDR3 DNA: TGTGCCAGCAGCTTCCAGACCAGCTCCTACGAGCAGTACTTC
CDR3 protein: CASSFQTSSYEQYF

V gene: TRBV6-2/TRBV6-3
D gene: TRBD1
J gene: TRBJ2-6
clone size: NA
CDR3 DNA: TGTGCCAGCAGCCAAGGTGCCGGGACAGGGGGTTCAGGGGCCAACGTCCTGACTTTC
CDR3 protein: CASSQGAGTGGSGANVLTF

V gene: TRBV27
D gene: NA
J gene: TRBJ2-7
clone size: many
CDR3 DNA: TGTGCCAGCAGTTTAAGTATCAATCCCGGGACACTAAACTACGAGCAGTACTTC
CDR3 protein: CASSLSINPGTLNYEQYF

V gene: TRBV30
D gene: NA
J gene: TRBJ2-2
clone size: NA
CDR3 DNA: TGTGCCTGGAGGCCCGAAATAACCGGGGAGCTGTTTTTT
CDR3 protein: CAWRPEITGELFF

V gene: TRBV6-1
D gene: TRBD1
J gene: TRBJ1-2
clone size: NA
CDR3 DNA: TGTGCCAGCCCCGGGTGGGGACAGGGGATTGATGGCTACACCTTC
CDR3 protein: CASPGWGQGIDGYTF

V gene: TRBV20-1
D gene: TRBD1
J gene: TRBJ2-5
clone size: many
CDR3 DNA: TGCAGTGCTCGCGGACAGGAAGAGACCCAGTACTTC
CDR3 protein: CSARGQEETQYF

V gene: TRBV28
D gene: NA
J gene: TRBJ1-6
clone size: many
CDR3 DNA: TGTGCCAGCAGTTTACCTGGTAGGGGTTCACCCCTCCACTTT
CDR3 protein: CASSLPGRGSPLHF

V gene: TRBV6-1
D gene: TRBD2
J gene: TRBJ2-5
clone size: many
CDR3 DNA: TGTGCCAGCAGTGAAATTCGGGGGGGCCAAGAGACCCAGTACTTC
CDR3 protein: CASSEIRGGQETQYF

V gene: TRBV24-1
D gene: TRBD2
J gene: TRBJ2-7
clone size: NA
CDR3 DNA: TGTGCCACCAGTGACCAAGCGGGAGGGCCTCTCGAGCAGTACTTC
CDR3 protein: CATSDQAGGPLEQYF

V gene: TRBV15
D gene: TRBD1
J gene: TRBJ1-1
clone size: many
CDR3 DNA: TGTGCCACCAGCAGGGACAGGGGGAACACTGAAGCTTTCTTT
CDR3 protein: CATSRDRGNTEAFF

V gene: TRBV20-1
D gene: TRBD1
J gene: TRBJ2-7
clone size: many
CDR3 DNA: TGCAGTGCTAGAGATTCGGCAGGGGGAATCTACGAGCAGTACTTC
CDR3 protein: CSARDSAGGIYEQYF

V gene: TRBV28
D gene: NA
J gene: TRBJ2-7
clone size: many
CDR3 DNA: TGTGCCAGCAGTCCAACGGACAGTCACTACGAGCAGTACTTC
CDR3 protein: CASSPTDSHYEQYF

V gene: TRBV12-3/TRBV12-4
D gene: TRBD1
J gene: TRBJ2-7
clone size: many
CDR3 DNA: TGTGCCAGCAGCCGAGGACAGGACAATCGCTACGAGCAGTACTTC
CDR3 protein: CASSRGQDNRYEQYF

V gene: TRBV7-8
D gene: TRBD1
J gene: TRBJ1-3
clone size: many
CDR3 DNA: TGTGCCAGCTTACGGGACAGGGAACATGGAAACACCATATATTTT
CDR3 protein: CASLRDREHGNTIYF

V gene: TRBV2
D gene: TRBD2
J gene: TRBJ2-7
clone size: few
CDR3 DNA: TGTGCCAGCTCCCTGGGGGGACTAGCGGGAGGCCGCTCCTACGAGCAGTACTTC
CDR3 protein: CASSLGGLAGGRSYEQYF

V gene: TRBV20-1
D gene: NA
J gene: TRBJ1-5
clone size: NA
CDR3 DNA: TGCAGTGCGGGAGGACGTAGCAATCAGCCTCAGCATTTT
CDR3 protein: CSAGGRSNQPQHF

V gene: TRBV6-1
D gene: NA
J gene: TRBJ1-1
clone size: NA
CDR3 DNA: TGTGCCAGCAGCCCGGACGGATCGAACACTGAAGCTTTCTTT
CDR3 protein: CASSPDGSNTEAFF

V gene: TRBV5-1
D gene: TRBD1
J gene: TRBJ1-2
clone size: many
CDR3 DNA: TGCGCCACATTAGGCGGGGGACAGGGGGCGAACTATGGCTACACCTTC
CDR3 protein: CATLGGGQGANYGYTF

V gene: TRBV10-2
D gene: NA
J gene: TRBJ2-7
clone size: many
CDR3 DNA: TGCGCCAGCAGTGAACAACGGGACAACTCCTACGAGCAGTACTTC
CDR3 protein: CASSEQRDNSYEQYF

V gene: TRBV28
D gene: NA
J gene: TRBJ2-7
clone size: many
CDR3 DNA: TGTGCCAGCAGTTTTTTGGTCTACGAGCAGTACTTC
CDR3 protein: CASSFLVYEQYF

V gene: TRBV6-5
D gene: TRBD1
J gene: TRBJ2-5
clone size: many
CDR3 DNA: TGTGCCAGCAGTCCCAGGACAGGGCTTAGGGAGACCCAGTACTTC
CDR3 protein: CASSPRTGLRETQYF

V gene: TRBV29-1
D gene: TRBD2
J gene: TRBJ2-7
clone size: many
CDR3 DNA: TGCAGCGTTGAAGTGGGGGACATAGCGGGAGGGTCCTACGAGCAGTACTTC
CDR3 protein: CSVEVGDIAGGSYEQYF

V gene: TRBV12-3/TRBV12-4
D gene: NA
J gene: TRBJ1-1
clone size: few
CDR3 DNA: TGTGCCAGCGGGATACACAGGGAGAACACTGAAGCTTTCTTT
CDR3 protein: CASGIHRENTEAFF

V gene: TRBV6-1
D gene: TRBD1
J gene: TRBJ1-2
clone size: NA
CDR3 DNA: TGTGCCAGCAGCTCCGTACAGGGGGCATTAGGTGGTGGCTGCACCTTC
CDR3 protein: CASSSVQGALGGGCTF

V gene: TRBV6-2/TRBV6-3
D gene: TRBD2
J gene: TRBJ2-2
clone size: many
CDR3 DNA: TGTGCCAGCAGCGAAGCGGGATTGAACACCGGGGAGCTGTTTTTT
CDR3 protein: CASSEAGLNTGELFF

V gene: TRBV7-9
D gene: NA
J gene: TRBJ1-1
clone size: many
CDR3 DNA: TGTGCCAGCAGCGGTACACCGTACACTGAAGCTTTCTTT
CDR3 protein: CASSGTPYTEAFF

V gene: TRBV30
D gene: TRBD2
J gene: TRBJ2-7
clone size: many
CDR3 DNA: TGTGTCGGGACTAGCGGGAAAAGGGCGGACGAGCAGTACTTC
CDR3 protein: CVGTSGKRADEQYF

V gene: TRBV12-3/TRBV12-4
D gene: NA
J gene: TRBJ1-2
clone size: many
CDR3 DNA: TGTGCCAGCAGTTTGAATGGGGGCGGCTATGGCTACACCTTC
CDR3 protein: CASSLNGGGYGYTF

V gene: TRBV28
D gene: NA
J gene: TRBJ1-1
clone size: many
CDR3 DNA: TGTGCCAGCAGTTTATCCTCAGGTATCCTACCTGAAGCTTTCTTT
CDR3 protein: CASSLSSGILPEAFF

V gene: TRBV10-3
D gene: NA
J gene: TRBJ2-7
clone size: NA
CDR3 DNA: TGTGCCAGCAACCCCGGGACGGTGGGTGGTGAGCAGTACTTC
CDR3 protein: CASNPGTVGGEQYF